A single sample is the source of the 25 T cell receptor beta chains below, sequenced in a study of regulatory T cells in long-lasting Graves disease. Relying on iRepertoire HTBI primers and Arm-PCR of CDR3 regions, the team built TCR beta libraries. A single record per CDR3 protein comes from TCRdb applying MiXCR to the multiplex PCR reads. The sample yields more than 400,000 distinct CDR3 sequences, 16% seen once. Time point in this sample: newly diagnosed GD, antithyroid drugs for less than 3 months. RNA isolated from PBMCs was used to make the TCR library. This sample was shared with a second study, whose subject was T cells in Graves' hyperthyroidism and ophthalmopathy.

Sequenced material: peripheral blood mononuclear cells (PBMCs), taken at new diagnosis, from a patient treated with antithyroid drugs. The source is a woman in her 30s with Graves disease.

Ten or more counts support this clonotype. The gene calls are TRBV3-1 and TRBJ2-1; 8 bases line up with TRBD2. V lost 5 bases, J lost 9 bases, and 9 bases stayed unmatched. The germline gives CDR1 LGHDT, CDR2 YNNKEL (reference sequence). There are 14 residues in the CDR3. Here the CDR3 reads CASSSGTRGVEQFF. DNA for the CDR3: TGTGCCAGCAGCTCCGGGACTAGAGGGGTTGAGCAGTTCTTC.

Comments on this clonotype: This sequence may be a read error, since a much larger clone differs from it by one base. The V call is TRBV6-1, the J call TRBJ2-5; TRBD1 agrees at 7 bases. The CDR3 runs 13 residues. Germline CDR1 reads MNHNS; CDR2 reads SASEGT. The V gene end was trimmed by 6 bases and the J gene end by 2 bases; junction bases not matched to a gene: 3. CDR3 amino acids: CASSGTVQETQYF. For the CDR3, the DNA is TGTGCCAGCAGCGGGACAGTACAAGAGACCCAGTACTTC.

V is TRBV7-9 and J is TRBJ2-7, with D tentatively TRBD1 or TRBD2 (5 bases each). Germline values: CDR1 SEHNR, CDR2 FQNEAQ (reference sequence). Trimming left V 2 bases short and J 0 bases short, with 11 bases between. There are 15 residues in the CDR3. The CDR3: CASSLMGESSYEQYF. The CDR3, as DNA: TGTGCCAGCAGCTTAATGGGGGAAAGCTCCTACGAGCAGTACTTC.

Regarding this clonotype: This sequence may be a read error, since a much larger clone differs from it by one base. The genes are TRBV12-3 or TRBV12-4 and TRBJ2-7; D call uncertain. CDR3 length equals 14 residues. Trimming took off 3 bases at V and 0 bases at J, with 9 bases between the two ends. The CDR3, as DNA: TGTGCCAGCAGTTTGGCGTGTTACTCCTACGAGCAGTACTTC. Translated: CASSLACYSYEQYF.

In its sample, this clonotype was seen many times. The rearrangement links TRBV6-5 to TRBJ1-1, with D possibly being TRBD1 (5 bases). The CDR3 is 14 residues long. Trimming took off 0 bases at V and 9 bases at J, with 14 bases between the two ends. CDR1 MNHEY and CDR2 SVGAGI come from the germline V gene. Written as DNA, the CDR3 is TGTGCCAGCAGTTACTCGAGAGGGGCCCAAAAAGCTTTCTTT. Its protein is CASSYSRGAQKAFF.

This clonotype was seen ten or more times. V and J are TRBV12-3 or TRBV12-4 and TRBJ1-3; D might be TRBD1 (6 bases). This CDR3 has 17 amino acids. Deletions cut 7 bases from V and 0 bases from J, with 19 bases between. The CDR3 loop reads CASKSTGGGRSGNTIYF. For the CDR3, the DNA is TGTGCCAGCAAGTCGACAGGTGGGGGTCGCTCTGGAAACACCATATATTTT.

There are many counts of this clonotype. The chain links TRBV28 to TRBJ2-4; a weak D match, TRBD1 (6 bases). Trimming removed 6 bases at V and 0 bases at J, with 21 bases between. CDR1 is MDHEN and CDR2 is SYDVKM in the germline V gene. The CDR3 contains 18 residues. The CDR3 DNA follows: TGTGCCAGCAGGCCCACACCCCGGGACACCTTAGCCAAAAACATTCAGTACTTC. Translation gives CASRPTPRDTLAKNIQYF.

This clonotype was detected many times. The rearrangement links TRBV20-1 to TRBJ2-2; 7 positions match TRBD2. The CDR3 has 14 amino acids. V shed 4 bases and J 2 bases; nucleotides not matched to a gene: 4. Germline V CDR1 and CDR2: DFQATT, SNEGSKA (reference sequence). The CDR3 loop reads CSANREVNTGELFF. The CDR3 DNA is TGCAGTGCTAACCGGGAGGTTAACACCGGGGAGCTGTTTTTT.

This clonotype appeared many times. CDR3 DNA sequence: TGTGCCATCACGGTAGGGACTAGCTACGAGCAGTACTTC. Amino acid sequence: CAITVGTSYEQYF. The rearrangement links TRBV28 to TRBJ2-7; 8 bases line up with TRBD2. J was trimmed by 3 bases and V by 10 bases; bases with no gene match: 8. CDR3 length: 13 amino acids. In germline, CDR1 is MDHEN, CDR2 SYDVKM.

The genes are TRBV7-9 and TRBJ2-1; TRBD2 matches at 11 bases. Unmatched junction bases numbered 6, after V lost 5 bases and J lost 0 bases. Per germline, CDR1 SEHNR and CDR2 FQNEAQ (reference sequence). CDR3 length equals 17 residues. CDR3 bases: TGTGCCAGCAGCGCCGGGACTAGCGGACCCTCCTACAATGAGCAGTTCTTC. Translated, it gives CASSAGTSGPSYNEQFF.

In its sample, this clonotype was seen many times. The CDR3 sequence: CASSPGAVQETQYF. The CDR3 nucleotides are TGTGCCAGCTCACCTGGAGCGGTCCAAGAGACCCAGTACTTC. This chain uses TRBV18 with TRBJ2-5; a possible D gene is TRBD2 (5 bases). Trimming left V 3 bases short and J 1 base short, with 9 bases between. CDR3 size: 14 residues. From germline, CDR1 is KGHSH and CDR2 LQKENI.

The CDR3 protein is CASSVEGGLYNEQFF. The DNA of the CDR3 is TGTGCCAGCAGCGTAGAGGGCGGGCTCTACAATGAGCAGTTCTTC. The rearrangement uses TRBV9 and TRBJ2-1, with a tentative D call TRBD2 (5 bases). CDR3 length equals 15 residues. Between the trimmed V and J ends, which lost 0 bases and 3 bases, there was a span of 10 bases. Germline V CDR1 and CDR2: SGDLS, YYNGEE.

In its sample, this clonotype was seen a few times. This chain joins TRBV6-1 and TRBJ2-1; a weak D match, TRBD2 (7 bases). V gave up 7 bases and J gave up 4 bases, with 17 bases separating them. The germline gives CDR1 MNHNS, CDR2 SASEGT. The CDR3 runs to 15 residues. The CDR3 region is CASNRLGGAYNEQFF. CDR3 sequence (DNA): TGTGCCAGCAACCGGCTTGGGGGGGCTTACAATGAGCAGTTCTTC.

This clonotype was detected a few times. The genes are TRBV5-4 and TRBJ2-1, with TRBD2 matching 10 bases. V trimming: 0 bases; J trimming: 0 bases; junction bases outside the gene matches: 3. The germline V gene encodes CDR1 SGHNT and CDR2 YYREEE (reference sequence). The CDR3 runs 17 residues. CDR3 sequence: CASSLALAGSSYNEQFF. Written as DNA, the CDR3 is TGTGCCAGCAGCTTGGCACTAGCGGGAAGCTCCTACAATGAGCAGTTCTTC.

This rearrangement joins TRBV7-8 to TRBJ2-2, with 9 bases identical to TRBD1. The germline gives CDR1 SGHVS, CDR2 FQNEAQ. V trimming: 5 bases; J trimming: 4 bases; junction bases outside the gene matches: 5. CDR3 length: 15 amino acids. CDR3 sequence: CASSPRDRVTGELFF. In nucleotides, the CDR3 is TGTGCCAGCAGCCCCCGGGACAGGGTCACCGGGGAGCTGTTTTTT. The whole variable domain, filled in from reference TRBV7-8 and TRBJ2-2, reads GAGVSQSPRYKVAKRGQDVALRCDPISGHVSLFWYQQALGQGPEFLTYFQNEAQLDKSGLPSDRFFAERPEGSVSTLKIQRTQQEDSAVYLCASSPRDRVTGELFFGEGSRLTVL.

This clonotype was recorded many times. The chain combines TRBV6-1 with TRBJ2-3; 12 bases agree with TRBD2. V lost 5 bases, J lost 3 bases, and 3 bases stayed unmatched. This CDR3 has 15 amino acids. Looked up from germline, CDR1 is MNHNS and CDR2 is SASEGT. CDR3 protein: CASSRLAGETDTQYF. In DNA form, the CDR3 reads TGTGCCAGCAGTAGACTAGCGGGAGAAACAGATACGCAGTATTTT.

This clonotype was picked up many times. This chain connects TRBV10-2 to TRBJ2-1; 11 nucleotides match TRBD2. CDR3 size: 16 residues. With 6 bases clipped from V and 7 bases from J, the junction kept 11 bases outside the gene matches. Germline CDR1 and CDR2: WSHSY and SAAADI. CDR3 DNA: TGCGCCAGCAGGGAGATAGCGGGAGGGCGGGGGAATGAGCAGTTCTTC. Protein sequence: CASREIAGGRGNEQFF.

This clonotype was seen a handful of times. This rearrangement joins TRBV5-1 to TRBJ1-4, with a possible D match to TRBD1 (5 bases). The CDR3 spans 15 residues. Germline V gene data show CDR1 as SGHRS and CDR2 as YFSETQ. Trimming took 8 bases from V and 8 from J, leaving 22 bases between them. The CDR3 bases are TGCGCCAGTAGAGATCCAAGGGGTCAGGACGAAAAACTGTTTTTT. Protein product: CASRDPRGQDEKLFF.

This clonotype was detected many times. The gene calls are TRBV11-2 and TRBJ2-7, with TRBD1 matching 9 bases. With V trimmed by 3 bases and J by 3 bases, 6 bases remained unmatched. CDR1 SGHAT and CDR2 FQNNGV come from the germline V gene. CDR3 length: 15 residues. Written as DNA, the CDR3 is TGTGCCAGCAGCTTGCAGACAGGGGGGGGCTACGAGCAGTACTTC. Its protein product is CASSLQTGGGYEQYF.

The table lists this clonotype with many counts. The chain joins TRBV12-3 or TRBV12-4 to TRBJ2-7, with 7 bases identical to TRBD2. Germline trimming cut 1 base from V and 4 bases from J; bases unmatched to any gene: 7. This CDR3 region has 15 residues. The chain's CDR3 is CASSLGASGRYEQYF. Written as DNA, the CDR3 is TGTGCCAGCAGTTTAGGTGCTAGCGGAAGATACGAGCAGTACTTC.

The sample holds a few counts of this clonotype. The chain uses TRBV7-9 and TRBJ2-7; D gene unclear. The CDR3 extends over 14 amino acids. Trimming stripped 3 bases from V and 4 bases from J, with 13 bases between. Germline V CDR1 and CDR2: SEHNR, FQNEAQ (reference sequence). CDR3 sequence reads: CASSFSGRLYEQYF. CDR3 coding DNA: TGTGCCAGCAGCTTTTCCGGCCGCTTATACGAGCAGTACTTC. Filled out from reference TRBV7-9 and TRBJ2-7, the complete variable domain reads DTGVSQNPRHKITKRGQNVTFRCDPISEHNRLYWYRQTLGQGPEFLTYFQNEAQLEKSRLLSDRFSAERPKGSFSTLEIQRTEQGDSAMYLCASSFSGRLYEQYFGPGTRLTVT.

This clonotype was seen only a few times. The chain joins TRBV29-1 to TRBJ2-2, with D maybe TRBD1 (6 bases). CDR1 is SQVTM, CDR2 ANQGSEA, per germline. The CDR3 extends over 12 amino acids. The ends were cut back, 7 bases at V and 6 bases at J, with 12 bases in the middle. Here the CDR3 DNA reads TGCAGCGCCTCCCCAGGGGCCGGGGAGCTGTTTTTT. Translation: CSASPGAGELFF.

This clonotype was counted ten times or more. The chain uses TRBV2 and TRBJ2-2, with no clear D. Trimming took off 4 bases at V and 5 bases at J, with 8 bases between the two ends. CDR3 length: 13 amino acids. The germline gives CDR1 SNHLY, CDR2 FYNNEI. The CDR3 DNA follows: TGTGCCAGCAGTGTCGGCGAAACCGGGGAGCTGTTTTTT. Residues: CASSVGETGELFF.

This clonotype was counted at least ten times. The gene calls are TRBV27 and TRBJ2-7, with D perhaps given as TRBD1 or TRBD2 (5 bases each). The CDR3 length is 15 residues. CDR1 MNHEY and CDR2 SMNVEV come from the germline V gene (reference sequence). V lost 0 bases to trimming and J lost 2 bases, with 11 bases between them. The chain's CDR3 is CASSLSLGRTYEQYF. CDR3 nucleotide sequence: TGTGCCAGCAGTTTATCTTTGGGACGGACCTACGAGCAGTACTTC.

The sample holds one count of this clonotype. This sequence joins TRBV6-1 and TRBJ1-1; D is uncertain. Germline V CDR1 and CDR2: MNHNS, SASEGT. The CDR3 runs 13 residues. Deletions cut 6 bases from V and 11 bases from J, with 19 bases between. CDR3 sequence: CASRLNGRLEAFF. Written as DNA, the CDR3 is TGTGCCAGCAGGTTAAACGGGCGCCTGGAGGCTTTCTTT.